The rows below give T cell receptor beta chains drawn from one sample of a study of CD8 T cells in Susac syndrome. TCRdb re-called the immunoSEQ multiplex PCR reads with MiXCR, one entry per CDR3 protein. This sample has some 300,000 distinct CDR3 sequences, with 89% found just once. The sample consisted of CD8+ T cells from PBMCs. The receptors shown here come from a human donor with multiple sclerosis. CDR3s include the opening cysteine and the closing phenylalanine or tryptophan. The D gene is left open where the match is weak. Size tells how often a clone was seen (once, few, many) or the class of an expanded clone, and some rows leave it out.

V	J	D	size	DNA	CDR3
TRBV20-1	TRBJ1-5	-	-	TGCAGTGCTAGCTTGAGTACTTATAGCAATCAGCCCCAGCATTTT	CSASLSTYSNQPQHF
TRBV29-1	TRBJ2-1	-	-	TGCAGCGTTATGGGGCCCGACTATTACAATGAGCAGTTCTTC	CSVMGPDYYNEQFF
TRBV19	TRBJ2-7	-	-	TGTGCCAGTAGTATCCTGATTACAGACTACGAGCAGTACTTC	CASSILITDYEQYF
TRBV6-5	TRBJ2-3	TRBD2	-	TGTGCCAGCAGTTACTGGGGGGGAGATACGCAGTATTTT	CASSYWGGDTQYF
TRBV20-1	TRBJ1-2	TRBD1	once	TGCAGTGCGCCGGGGACAGCGGAGCTGTATGGCTACACCTTC	CSAPGTAELYGYTF
TRBV6-1	TRBJ2-1	TRBD1	-	TGTGCCAGCAGTCAATTCGGGACAGGGAGCTCCTACAATGAGCAGTTCTTC	CASSQFGTGSSYNEQFF
TRBV20-1	TRBJ2-7	TRBD1	-	TGCAGTGAGACAGGGACCTCCTACGAGCAGTACTTC	CSETGTSYEQYF
TRBV29-1	TRBJ2-1	TRBD2	-	TGCAGCTCTCGGCGGGAGGATGAGCAGTTCTTC	CSSRREDEQFF
TRBV20-1	TRBJ1-1	-	few	TGCAGTGCTAGAGAGGCCTCCCGGCGAACTGAAGCTTTCTTT	CSAREASRRTEAFF
TRBV30	TRBJ2-5	-	-	TGTGCCTGGAGTCTCGATCCAGGTGTCCACTACTTC	CAWSLDPGVHYF
TRBV29-1	TRBJ2-1	TRBD2	once	TGCAGCGTTGAGGGGCTCCCCAGCGGGAGGGCCCGATACAATGAGCAGTTCTTC	CSVEGLPSGRARYNEQFF
TRBV20-1	TRBJ2-1	-	-	TGCAGTGCCGCCGATACGACTAGCTCCTACAATGAGCAGTTCTTC	CSAADTTSSYNEQFF
TRBV20-1	TRBJ2-3	TRBD2	-	TGCAGTGCTAGCGGGACTAGCGGGAGCGGCGCAGATACGCAGTATTTT	CSASGTSGSGADTQYF
TRBV9	TRBJ1-4	TRBD1	-	TGTGCCAGCAGTGAAGACAGGGGGCATGAAAAACTGTTTTTT	CASSEDRGHEKLFF
TRBV6-5	TRBJ1-1	-	-	TGTGCCAGCAGCGCGACAGGCGAGATGAACACTGAAGCTTTCTTT	CASSATGEMNTEAFF
TRBV6-2/TRBV6-3	TRBJ1-1	TRBD1	few	TGTGCCAGCAGTTACTCCGGGACAGGGGGCTACACTGAAGCTTTCTTT	CASSYSGTGGYTEAFF
TRBV30	TRBJ1-1	TRBD1	-	TGTGCCTGGCGGACAGGGCCGCAGAACACTGAAGCTTTCTTT	CAWRTGPQNTEAFF
TRBV15	TRBJ2-3	-	-	TGTGCCACCAGCAGCCCTACTAGCCCTAGCACAGATACGCAGTATTTT	CATSSPTSPSTDTQYF
TRBV28	TRBJ1-4	TRBD1	-	TGTGCCAGCAGTCCCTCCGGGACAGGGGGCATCACTAATGAAAAACTGTTTTTT	CASSPSGTGGITNEKLFF
TRBV7-6	TRBJ1-2	TRBD1	few	TGTGCCAGCAGAGGGGGACAGGCCTATGGCTACACCTTC	CASRGGQAYGYTF
TRBV12-3/TRBV12-4	TRBJ2-5	-	-	TGTGCCAGCAGTTTAGTAGGGATCCAAGAGACCCAGTACTTC	CASSLVGIQETQYF
TRBV20-1	TRBJ1-1	-	-	TGCAGTGCTAGGAGGGCCACGAACACTGAAGCTTTCTTT	CSARRATNTEAFF
TRBV30	TRBJ2-3	-	-	TGTGCCTGGAGTGGGCCCACAGATACGCAGTATTTT	CAWSGPTDTQYF
TRBV24-1	TRBJ2-2	-	-	TGTGCCACCAGAGGCGGCAGGGGCACCGGGGAGCTGTTTTTT	CATRGGRGTGELFF
TRBV15	TRBJ1-5	TRBD1	-	TGTGCCACCAGCCGGGACAGGGTAGGCAATCAGCCCCAGCATTTT	CATSRDRVGNQPQHF
TRBV10-1	TRBJ1-4	-	-	TGCGCCAGCAGGCGGACCAAAGGGGAAAAACTGTTTTTT	CASRRTKGEKLFF
TRBV7-9	TRBJ2-3	TRBD1	once	TGTGCCAGCAGCCCCGGGACAGGGGAAGGGGATACGCAGTATTTT	CASSPGTGEGDTQYF
TRBV11-2	TRBJ1-4	TRBD1	-	TGTGCCAGCAGCTTAGATTATGGGACAGAAAATGAAAAACTGTTTTTT	CASSLDYGTENEKLFF
TRBV27	TRBJ2-7	-	-	TGTGCCAGCAGTTCTCCCGGCGCGACTACCGGCTCCTACGAGCAGTACTTC	CASSSPGATTGSYEQYF
TRBV14	TRBJ2-1	-	-	TGTGCCAGCAGCCAAGGTCTAGCAAGGGAGCAGTTCTTC	CASSQGLAREQFF
TRBV29-1	TRBJ2-7	TRBD2	-	TGCAGCGTTGAAGACCGTGCGGGAGGCTACGAGCAGTACTTC	CSVEDRAGGYEQYF
TRBV5-8	TRBJ1-1	-	-	TGTGCCAGCAGCACAATACAGGAGAAGAACACTGAAGCTTTCTTT	CASSTIQEKNTEAFF
TRBV7-6	TRBJ2-4	-	-	TGTGCCAGCAGCTTAGCGCCAAGAGGGGGGGACGGCCAGTACTTC	CASSLAPRGGDGQYF
TRBV7-8	TRBJ1-5	TRBD1	-	TGTGCCAGCAGCGGAACCGGGACAGGGGGCAATCAGCCCCAGCATTTT	CASSGTGTGGNQPQHF
TRBV13	TRBJ2-2	-	-	TGTGCCAGCAGCTCGTGGACTGGGGGGACGAACACCGGGGAGCTGTTTTTT	CASSSWTGGTNTGELFF
TRBV28	TRBJ2-7	-	-	TGTGCCAGCAGTTTCAGGGGACCTATTTCCTACGAGCAGTACTTC	CASSFRGPISYEQYF